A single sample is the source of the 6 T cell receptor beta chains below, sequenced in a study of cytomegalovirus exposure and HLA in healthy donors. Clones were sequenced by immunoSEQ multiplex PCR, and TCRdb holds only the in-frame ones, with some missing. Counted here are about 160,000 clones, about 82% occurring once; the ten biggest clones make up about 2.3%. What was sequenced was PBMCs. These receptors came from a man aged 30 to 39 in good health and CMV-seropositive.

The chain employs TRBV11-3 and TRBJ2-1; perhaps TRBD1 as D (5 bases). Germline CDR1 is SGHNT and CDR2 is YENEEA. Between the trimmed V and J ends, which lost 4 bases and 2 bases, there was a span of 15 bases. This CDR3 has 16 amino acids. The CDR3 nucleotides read TGTGCCAGCAGCTCCATCTTTACAGGAGCCTACAATGAGCAGTTCTTC. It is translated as CASSSIFTGAYNEQFF.

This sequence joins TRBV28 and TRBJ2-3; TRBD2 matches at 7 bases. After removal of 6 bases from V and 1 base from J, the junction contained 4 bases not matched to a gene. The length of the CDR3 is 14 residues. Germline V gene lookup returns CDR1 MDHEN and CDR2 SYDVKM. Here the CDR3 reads CASRGRGGTDTQYF. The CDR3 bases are TGTGCCAGCAGGGGGAGGGGAGGCACAGATACGCAGTATTTT.

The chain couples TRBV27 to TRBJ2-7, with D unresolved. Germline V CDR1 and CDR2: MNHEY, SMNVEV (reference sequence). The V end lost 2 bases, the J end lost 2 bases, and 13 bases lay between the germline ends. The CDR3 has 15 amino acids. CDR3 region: CASSLTASSTYEQYF. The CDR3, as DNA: TGTGCCAGCAGTTTAACAGCCTCCTCCACCTACGAGCAGTACTTC.

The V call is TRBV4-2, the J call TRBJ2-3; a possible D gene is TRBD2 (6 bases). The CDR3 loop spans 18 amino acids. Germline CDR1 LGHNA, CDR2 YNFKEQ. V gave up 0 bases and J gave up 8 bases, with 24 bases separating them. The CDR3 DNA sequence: TGTGCCAGCAGCCAAGATCGGGGTGCGGGGCCGCAACTGGGTACGCAGTATTTT. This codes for CASSQDRGAGPQLGTQYF.

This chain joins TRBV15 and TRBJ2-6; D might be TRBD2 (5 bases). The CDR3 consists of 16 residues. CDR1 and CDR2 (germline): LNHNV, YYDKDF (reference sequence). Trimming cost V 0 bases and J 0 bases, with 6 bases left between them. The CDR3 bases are TGTGCCACCAGCAGAGATCGGGGCTCTGGGGCCAACGTCCTGACTTTC. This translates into CATSRDRGSGANVLTF.

Here the CDR3 DNA reads TGTGCCAGCTCACCGGGGGGGGGTGCTGGCTACACCTTC. Translating it yields CASSPGGGAGYTF. V and J are TRBV18 and TRBJ1-2; D might be TRBD1 (5 bases). Germline values: CDR1 KGHSH, CDR2 LQKENI. The CDR3 has 13 residues. Between the trimmed V and J ends, which lost 3 bases and 7 bases, there was a span of 12 bases.